A selection of T cell receptor beta chains follows, all from one sample in a study of CD8 T cells in ankylosing spondylitis. A single record per CDR3 protein comes from TCRdb applying MiXCR to the 5' RACE reads. The data hold some 200,000 distinct CDR3 sequences, with 10% to 15% observed a single time. Sequenced material: blood, either unsorted or a sorted T cell fraction (not recorded which). The receptors originated from a male donor with ankylosing spondylitis or in good health (not recorded which). CDR3s include the opening cysteine and the closing phenylalanine or tryptophan. D genes are given only for firm matches. Some rows mark clone size as missing; the rest say once, few, many or name a class of expanded clone.

v_call	j_call	d_call	clone_size	cdr3_aa	cdr3_nt
TRBV7-8	TRBJ1-5	TRBD1	.	CASSLTRTGSNQPQHF	TGTGCCAGCAGCTTAACCCGGACAGGGAGTAATCAGCCCCAGCATTTT
TRBV27	TRBJ2-7	.	.	CASRYGRYEQYF	TGTGCCAGCAGATACGGACGGTACGAGCAGTACTTC
TRBV5-4	TRBJ2-4	.	.	CATGAKNIQYF	TGTGCCACCGGGGCCAAAAACATTCAGTACTTC
TRBV20-1	TRBJ2-1	TRBD1	many	CSARALGQDYNEQFF	TGCAGTGCTAGAGCATTGGGACAGGATTACAATGAGCAGTTCTTC
TRBV29-1	TRBJ2-7	TRBD2	many	CSGASGINEQYF	TGCAGCGGTGCCAGCGGGATCAACGAGCAGTACTTC
TRBV6-1	TRBJ1-1	.	few	CASSPGTPFTEAFF	TGTGCCAGCAGTCCCGGGACGCCATTCACTGAAGCTTTCTTT
TRBV30	TRBJ2-7	TRBD1	.	CAWSPRWTGDTYEQYF	TGTGCCTGGAGCCCCCGCTGGACAGGGGACACCTACGAGCAGTACTTC
TRBV29-1	TRBJ2-1	TRBD2	many	CSVEDGRLAGYEQFF	TGCAGCGTTGAAGATGGGCGACTAGCCGGCTATGAGCAGTTCTTC
TRBV21-1	TRBJ1-1	.	.	CASRPENTEAFF	TGTGCCAGCAGGCCCGAAAACACTGAAGCTTTCTTT
TRBV3-1	TRBJ2-5	.	few	CASSQGERTYQETQYF	TGTGCCAGCAGCCAAGGCGAGCGGACGTACCAAGAGACCCAGTACTTC
TRBV7-9	TRBJ1-4	TRBD1	few	CASSLQGQINEKLFF	TGTGCCAGCAGCTTACAGGGACAGATAAATGAAAAACTGTTTTTT
TRBV12-3/TRBV12-4	TRBJ1-1	.	many	CASSFGDNTEAFF	TGTGCCAGCAGTTTCGGGGATAACACTGAAGCTTTCTTT
TRBV7-9	TRBJ2-1	.	.	CAGDLANSYNEQFF	TGTGCCGGGGACCTAGCGAACTCCTACAATGAGCAGTTCTTC
TRBV12-3/TRBV12-4	TRBJ1-5	.	.	CASRSRQANQPQHF	TGTGCCAGCAGGTCCCGACAGGCCAATCAGCCCCAGCATTTT
TRBV5-4	TRBJ2-7	TRBD1	many	CASSLDIGTGEGSAYEQYF	TGTGCCAGCAGCTTGGATATTGGGACAGGGGAAGGCTCAGCCTACGAGCAGTACTTC
TRBV6-1	TRBJ2-5	.	.	CASTTSREQETQYF	TGTGCCAGCACCACGTCCAGGGAGCAAGAGACCCAGTACTTC
TRBV7-2	TRBJ2-7	.	.	CASSFWIGYEQYF	TGTGCCAGCAGCTTCTGGATAGGGTACGAGCAGTACTTC
TRBV4-1	TRBJ2-7	TRBD2	.	CASSQDLAGSSYEQYF	TGCGCCAGCAGCCAAGATCTAGCGGGGAGCTCCTACGAGCAGTACTTC
TRBV12-3/TRBV12-4	TRBJ2-3	.	once	CTSRPTGPLTDTQYF	TGTACCAGCAGACCCACAGGGCCCCTCACAGATACGCAGTATTTT
TRBV5-6	TRBJ2-7	.	.	CASSFTVGEQYF	TGTGCCAGCAGCTTTACGGTAGGCGAGCAGTACTTC
TRBV5-6	TRBJ2-1	.	.	CASSTRLLAGLSYNEQFF	TGTGCCAGCAGCACCCGACTGTTAGCAGGCCTCTCCTACAATGAGCAGTTCTTC
TRBV5-1	TRBJ2-3	.	.	CASSFAIGWTEYF	TGCGCCAGCAGCTTTGCAATTGGCTGGACCGAATATTTT
TRBV7-9	TRBJ1-2	TRBD1	.	CASSSGQGGNGYTF	TGTGCCAGCAGCTCCGGACAGGGGGGAAATGGCTACACCTTC
TRBV21-1	TRBJ2-3	.	.	CASSTSGTIRDTQYF	TGTGCCAGCAGCACCTCCGGGACAATTAGAGATACGCAGTATTTT
TRBV12-5	TRBJ1-5	TRBD1	few	CASAPTGVGNQPQHF	TGTGCTAGTGCCCCGACAGGGGTAGGTAATCAGCCCCAGCATTTT
TRBV2	TRBJ2-3	.	.	CASSEGGGIDTQYF	TGTGCCAGCAGTGAAGGAGGCGGGATAGATACGCAGTATTTT
TRBV11-2	TRBJ2-3	TRBD2	.	CASSLGPGLGVTDTQYF	TGTGCCAGCAGCTTAGGCCCAGGACTAGGTGTAACAGATACGCAGTATTTT
TRBV7-9	TRBJ2-7	.	few	CASSRVKSSYEQYF	TGTGCCAGCAGCAGGGTAAAGAGCTCCTACGAGCAGTACTTC
TRBV9	TRBJ2-7	TRBD1	few	CASSVGGGLKDDEQYF	TGTGCCAGCAGCGTAGGAGGGGGCCTAAAAGACGACGAGCAGTACTTC
TRBV5-1	TRBJ1-1	.	many	CASSSEWASDTEAFF	TGCGCCAGCAGCTCTGAATGGGCGTCGGACACTGAAGCTTTCTTT
TRBV7-8	TRBJ2-3	TRBD2	.	CASSFPQGAAGADTQYF	TGTGCCAGCAGCTTCCCCCAGGGCGCAGCGGGGGCAGATACGCAGTATTTT
TRBV5-1	TRBJ2-3	.	.	CASSLEGYGTDTQYF	TGCGCCAGCAGCTTGGAAGGGTACGGCACAGATACGCAGTATTTT
TRBV7-9	TRBJ1-1	TRBD1	few	CASKKGAEGTEAFF	TGTGCCAGCAAGAAGGGGGCCGAAGGCACTGAAGCTTTCTTT
TRBV27	TRBJ1-1	TRBD1	.	CASSTGTGSEAFF	TGTGCCAGCAGTACTGGGACAGGGTCTGAAGCTTTCTTT
TRBV2	TRBJ1-1	.	.	CASSEVGGDTEAFF	TGTGCCAGCAGTGAAGTAGGAGGCGACACTGAAGCTTTCTTT
TRBV12-3/TRBV12-4	TRBJ2-5	TRBD1	.	CASSLMTGMETQYF	TGTGCCAGCAGCCTTATGACAGGGATGGAGACCCAGTACTTC
TRBV7-9	TRBJ2-3	TRBD1	.	CASSPRDSSTDTQYF	TGTGCCAGCAGCCCCCGGGACAGCAGCACAGATACGCAGTATTTT
TRBV20-1	TRBJ2-3	TRBD2	few	CSAKNREGPDTQYF	TGCAGTGCAAAGAACCGGGAGGGCCCAGATACGCAGTATTTT
TRBV6-5	TRBJ2-7	TRBD2	.	CASSYSNPASGWYEQYF	TGTGCCAGCAGTTACTCGAACCCCGCTAGCGGATGGTACGAGCAGTACTTC
TRBV5-1	TRBJ1-1	TRBD1	.	CASSLEGQGTGSAEAFF	TGCGCCAGCAGCTTGGAAGGACAGGGCACCGGTAGTGCTGAAGCTTTCTTT
TRBV12-3/TRBV12-4	TRBJ2-7	TRBD1	many	CASGSETGSYEQYF	TGTGCCAGCGGTTCGGAGACAGGGTCCTACGAGCAGTACTTC
TRBV29-1	TRBJ1-2	.	.	CSVELDTLEGYTF	TGCAGCGTTGAACTGGACACCCTTGAGGGCTACACCTTC
TRBV13	TRBJ2-7	TRBD2	few	CASSAGLAGGPSYEQYF	TGTGCCAGCAGCGCGGGACTAGCGGGGGGGCCCTCCTACGAGCAGTACTTC
TRBV10-3	TRBJ1-2	.	few	CAITLDRNGYTF	TGTGCCATCACTTTGGACAGAAATGGCTACACCTTC
TRBV12-3/TRBV12-4	TRBJ2-4	.	few	CASSFKGENIQYF	TGTGCCAGCAGCTTCAAGGGGGAAAACATTCAGTACTTC
TRBV5-1	TRBJ2-1	TRBD2	.	CASSLGSGTHNEQFF	TGCGCCAGCAGCTTGGGTAGCGGGACCCACAATGAGCAGTTCTTC
TRBV4-1	TRBJ2-5	.	.	CASSQVNPVGEETQYF	TGCGCCAGCAGCCAAGTCAATCCGGTAGGGGAAGAGACCCAGTACTTC
TRBV4-1	TRBJ1-1	.	.	CASRQGRSANTEAFF	TGCGCCAGCAGGCAAGGCAGATCGGCGAACACTGAAGCTTTCTTT
TRBV11-1	TRBJ2-2	.	few	CASSPINPGAGANTGELFF	TGTGCCAGCAGCCCCATTAACCCCGGGGCAGGGGCGAACACCGGGGAGCTGTTTTTT
TRBV19	TRBJ2-2	.	few	CASSIIQGRTGELFF	TGTGCCAGTAGTATTATTCAGGGACGGACCGGGGAGCTGTTTTTT
TRBV20-1	TRBJ2-1	.	.	CSARGARSSYNEQFF	TGCAGTGCTAGAGGTGCGAGAAGCTCCTACAATGAGCAGTTCTTC
TRBV11-2	TRBJ2-3	TRBD2	.	CASSLPGTSGRRNTQYF	TGTGCCAGCAGCCTACCCGGGACTAGCGGGAGGCGAAATACGCAGTATTTT
TRBV7-8	TRBJ2-5	.	few	CASSAHWSGTKETQYF	TGTGCCAGCAGCGCCCACTGGAGCGGAACTAAAGAGACCCAGTACTTC
TRBV19	TRBJ1-1	.	few	CASSISRQAYTEAFF	TGTGCCAGTAGTATTAGCCGACAAGCATACACTGAAGCTTTCTTT